The rows below give T cell receptor beta chains drawn from one sample of a study of cytomegalovirus exposure and HLA in healthy donors. Assay: immunoSEQ multiplex PCR; the TCRdb copy retains only in-frame clones and omits some. The sample yields 35,000 to 40,000 clones, around 49% seen once. The sequenced sample was PBMCs. These receptors all come from a woman aged 35 to 49 in good health and CMV-seropositive. Each CDR3 is given with its conserved first and last residue. The order of the fields is J gene, clone size, D gene, V gene, CDR3 protein, CDR3 DNA. D genes are given only for firm matches. The size of a clone is reported for some rows only, either as once, few or many, or as a class for expanded clones.

j_call: TRBJ2-7
clone_size: -
d_call: TRBD2
v_call: TRBV15
cdr3_aa: CATSREHPRTSGGYEQYF
cdr3_nt: TGTGCCACCAGCAGAGAACACCCTCGGACTAGCGGGGGCTACGAGCAGTACTTC

j_call: TRBJ2-7
clone_size: -
d_call: -
v_call: TRBV14
cdr3_aa: CASSRPGSVGAGEQYF
cdr3_nt: TGTGCCAGCAGCCGCCCGGGTTCCGTTGGGGCAGGGGAGCAGTACTTC

j_call: TRBJ1-2
clone_size: -
d_call: -
v_call: TRBV7-8
cdr3_aa: CASSLQGYYGYTF
cdr3_nt: TGTGCCAGCAGCCTACAGGGCTACTATGGCTACACCTTC

j_call: TRBJ2-1
clone_size: -
d_call: -
v_call: TRBV2
cdr3_aa: CASTDPRRDEQFF
cdr3_nt: TGTGCCAGCACCGACCCTCGGAGGGATGAGCAGTTCTTC

j_call: TRBJ1-2
clone_size: -
d_call: TRBD1
v_call: TRBV5-6
cdr3_aa: CASSLGRQGRINGYTF
cdr3_nt: TGTGCCAGCAGCTTGGGGCGACAGGGGCGAATAAATGGCTACACCTTC

j_call: TRBJ2-5
clone_size: few
d_call: TRBD2
v_call: TRBV4-3
cdr3_aa: CASTQRSGGSETQYF
cdr3_nt: TGCGCCAGCACCCAACGTAGCGGGGGGTCAGAGACCCAGTACTTC

j_call: TRBJ1-1
clone_size: few
d_call: -
v_call: TRBV5-4
cdr3_aa: CASSQDRRDTEAFF
cdr3_nt: TGTGCCAGCAGCCAAGATAGGAGGGACACTGAAGCTTTCTTT

j_call: TRBJ1-2
clone_size: medium-sized
d_call: -
v_call: TRBV11-2
cdr3_aa: CASSHSRGFNGYTF
cdr3_nt: TGTGCCAGCAGCCATTCCAGGGGTTTCAATGGCTACACCTTC

j_call: TRBJ1-6
clone_size: -
d_call: TRBD1
v_call: TRBV2
cdr3_aa: CAGGTGRRSPLHF
cdr3_nt: TGTGCCGGTGGGACAGGGCGACGGTCACCCCTCCACTTT

j_call: TRBJ2-4
clone_size: few
d_call: -
v_call: TRBV5-4
cdr3_aa: CASSQEPNVENIQYF
cdr3_nt: TGTGCCAGCAGCCAAGAGCCCAATGTGGAGAACATTCAGTACTTC

j_call: TRBJ2-2
clone_size: -
d_call: TRBD2
v_call: TRBV14
cdr3_aa: CASSLRPGLAATGELFF
cdr3_nt: TGTGCCAGCAGCCTCCGCCCGGGACTAGCGGCCACCGGGGAGCTGTTTTTT

j_call: TRBJ1-1
clone_size: -
d_call: TRBD1
v_call: TRBV6-1
cdr3_aa: CASSQDRGNTEAFF
cdr3_nt: TGTGCCAGCAGCCAGGACAGGGGTAACACTGAAGCTTTCTTT

j_call: TRBJ2-5
clone_size: few
d_call: -
v_call: TRBV27
cdr3_aa: CASSLGQGILTQYF
cdr3_nt: TGTGCCAGCAGTTTAGGGCAGGGAATATTGACCCAGTACTTC

j_call: TRBJ2-1
clone_size: -
d_call: -
v_call: TRBV7-9
cdr3_aa: CASSSSEASSYNEQFF
cdr3_nt: TGTGCCAGCAGCTCCTCGGAGGCCAGCTCCTACAATGAGCAGTTCTTC

j_call: TRBJ2-3
clone_size: -
d_call: -
v_call: TRBV4-1
cdr3_aa: CASSQGGDTQYF
cdr3_nt: TGCGCCAGCAGCCAAGGAGGAGATACGCAGTATTTT

j_call: TRBJ1-5
clone_size: -
d_call: -
v_call: TRBV28
cdr3_aa: CASSPRQVSNQPQHF
cdr3_nt: TGTGCCAGCAGCCCGAGACAAGTGAGCAATCAGCCCCAGCATTTT

j_call: TRBJ2-1
clone_size: -
d_call: -
v_call: TRBV14
cdr3_aa: CASSQLGGGAFEQFF
cdr3_nt: TGTGCCAGCAGCCAATTGGGTGGGGGGGCGTTTGAGCAGTTCTTC

j_call: TRBJ1-2
clone_size: -
d_call: -
v_call: TRBV6-1
cdr3_aa: CASTVGGANYGYTF
cdr3_nt: TGTGCCAGCACTGTAGGGGGAGCTAACTATGGCTACACCTTC

j_call: TRBJ2-7
clone_size: few
d_call: -
v_call: TRBV5-6
cdr3_aa: CASSLWQVYEQYF
cdr3_nt: TGTGCCAGCAGCTTGTGGCAGGTTTACGAGCAGTACTTC

j_call: TRBJ1-5
clone_size: few
d_call: TRBD1
v_call: TRBV2
cdr3_aa: CASRSDRGHQPQHF
cdr3_nt: TGTGCCAGCAGGTCGGACAGGGGTCATCAGCCCCAGCATTTT

j_call: TRBJ2-7
clone_size: -
d_call: -
v_call: TRBV7-2
cdr3_aa: CASSLVSGENEQYF
cdr3_nt: TGTGCCAGCAGCTTAGTATCAGGGGAGAACGAGCAGTACTTC

j_call: TRBJ1-2
clone_size: -
d_call: -
v_call: TRBV4-2
cdr3_aa: CASSHPFGEGEHGYTF
cdr3_nt: TGTGCCAGCAGTCACCCCTTCGGTGAGGGGGAACATGGCTACACCTTC

j_call: TRBJ2-1
clone_size: -
d_call: TRBD2
v_call: TRBV6-1
cdr3_aa: CASSEFGRVGGDEQFF
cdr3_nt: TGTGCCAGCAGTGAATTCGGCAGGGTGGGGGGGGATGAGCAGTTCTTC

j_call: TRBJ2-3
clone_size: few
d_call: -
v_call: TRBV7-8
cdr3_aa: CASSSQLREDTQYF
cdr3_nt: TGTGCCAGCAGCTCACAGCTCAGGGAAGATACGCAGTATTTT

j_call: TRBJ1-2
clone_size: once
d_call: -
v_call: TRBV5-5
cdr3_aa: CASRWEGSGYTF
cdr3_nt: TGTGCCAGCAGGTGGGAGGGAAGTGGCTACACCTTC

j_call: TRBJ2-5
clone_size: -
d_call: TRBD2
v_call: TRBV7-2
cdr3_aa: CASRKTSGETQYF
cdr3_nt: TGTGCCAGCAGGAAGACTAGCGGAGAGACCCAGTACTTC

j_call: TRBJ1-6
clone_size: -
d_call: TRBD1
v_call: TRBV19
cdr3_aa: CASRTTGTANSPLHF
cdr3_nt: TGTGCCAGTAGGACGACCGGGACAGCGAATTCACCCCTCCACTTT

j_call: TRBJ2-3
clone_size: -
d_call: TRBD2
v_call: TRBV7-3
cdr3_aa: CASRRVVAGDGDAQYF
cdr3_nt: TGTGCCAGCAGGCGCGTTGTAGCGGGGGACGGGGACGCGCAGTATTTT

j_call: TRBJ2-5
clone_size: -
d_call: -
v_call: TRBV30
cdr3_aa: CAWSVQWGQRETQYF
cdr3_nt: TGTGCCTGGAGTGTACAATGGGGGCAAAGGGAGACCCAGTACTTC

j_call: TRBJ1-1
clone_size: -
d_call: TRBD1
v_call: TRBV7-2
cdr3_aa: CASSHRTGQNTEAFF
cdr3_nt: TGTGCCAGCAGCCATAGGACAGGCCAGAACACTGAAGCTTTCTTT

j_call: TRBJ2-5
clone_size: -
d_call: -
v_call: TRBV7-2
cdr3_aa: CASSLALQETQYF
cdr3_nt: TGTGCCAGCAGCTTAGCCCTTCAAGAGACCCAGTACTTC

j_call: TRBJ1-6
clone_size: -
d_call: -
v_call: TRBV7-9
cdr3_aa: CASSLEQYNSPLHF
cdr3_nt: TGTGCCAGCAGCTTAGAACAGTATAATTCACCCCTCCACTTT

j_call: TRBJ2-5
clone_size: few
d_call: -
v_call: TRBV7-9
cdr3_aa: CASSRREQGETQYF
cdr3_nt: TGTGCCAGCAGCAGGCGGGAGCAGGGGGAGACCCAGTACTTC

j_call: TRBJ1-5
clone_size: -
d_call: -
v_call: TRBV4-1
cdr3_aa: CASSQEAGSNQPQHF
cdr3_nt: TGCGCCAGCAGCCAAGAGGCAGGTTCGAATCAGCCCCAGCATTTT

j_call: TRBJ2-7
clone_size: -
d_call: -
v_call: TRBV2
cdr3_aa: CASSPLREQYF
cdr3_nt: TGTGCCAGCAGCCCCCTACGCGAGCAGTACTTC

j_call: TRBJ1-6
clone_size: -
d_call: -
v_call: TRBV18
cdr3_aa: CASSPGRNSPLHF
cdr3_nt: TGTGCCAGCTCACCAGGGAGGAATTCACCCCTCCACTTT

j_call: TRBJ2-7
clone_size: few
d_call: TRBD2
v_call: TRBV2
cdr3_aa: CASGGTRSYEQYF
cdr3_nt: TGTGCCTCAGGCGGGACTAGATCCTACGAGCAGTACTTC

j_call: TRBJ2-4
clone_size: -
d_call: -
v_call: TRBV5-4
cdr3_aa: CASSSNEGLDIQYF
cdr3_nt: TGTGCCAGCAGCTCTAATGAGGGTTTGGACATTCAGTACTTC

j_call: TRBJ2-6
clone_size: -
d_call: TRBD1
v_call: TRBV19
cdr3_aa: CASSIAALPGQGTGANVLTF
cdr3_nt: TGTGCCAGTAGTATCGCAGCACTCCCGGGACAGGGGACTGGGGCCAACGTCCTGACTTTC

j_call: TRBJ1-1
clone_size: -
d_call: TRBD1
v_call: TRBV10-3
cdr3_aa: CAISESPGQSGSRAFF
cdr3_nt: TGTGCCATCAGTGAGTCCCCGGGACAGTCGGGCTCAAGAGCTTTCTTT

j_call: TRBJ2-7
clone_size: -
d_call: TRBD1
v_call: TRBV6-5
cdr3_aa: CASSPRQGAAYEQYF
cdr3_nt: TGTGCCAGCAGTCCACGACAGGGGGCCGCATACGAGCAGTACTTC

j_call: TRBJ2-3
clone_size: -
d_call: TRBD2
v_call: TRBV7-6
cdr3_aa: CASSLAGGIDTQYF
cdr3_nt: TGTGCCAGCAGCTTGGCGGGGGGAATAGATACGCAGTATTTT

j_call: TRBJ2-7
clone_size: few
d_call: TRBD2
v_call: TRBV5-6
cdr3_aa: CASSSTSGPSYEQYF
cdr3_nt: TGTGCCAGCAGCTCTACTAGCGGTCCTAGCTACGAGCAGTACTTC

j_call: TRBJ2-1
clone_size: -
d_call: TRBD2
v_call: TRBV29-1
cdr3_aa: CSVVRGGREQFF
cdr3_nt: TGCAGCGTTGTGCGGGGGGGCCGCGAGCAGTTCTTC

j_call: TRBJ2-3
clone_size: -
d_call: TRBD2
v_call: TRBV2
cdr3_aa: CASSEARGGDTDTQYF
cdr3_nt: TGTGCCAGCAGTGAAGCCCGCGGGGGGGACACAGATACGCAGTATTTT

j_call: TRBJ2-7
clone_size: -
d_call: -
v_call: TRBV18
cdr3_aa: CASSEGTGRWDEQYF
cdr3_nt: TGTGCCAGCTCGGAGGGCACAGGCCGCTGGGACGAGCAGTACTTC

j_call: TRBJ1-2
clone_size: -
d_call: -
v_call: TRBV5-1
cdr3_aa: CASSLTIRGFSYGYTF
cdr3_nt: TGCGCCAGCAGCTTAACAATCAGGGGTTTTAGCTATGGCTACACCTTC

j_call: TRBJ1-1
clone_size: few
d_call: -
v_call: TRBV5-1
cdr3_aa: CASSPAPRGGLNTEAFF
cdr3_nt: TGCGCCAGCAGCCCGGCCCCCCGAGGCGGATTGAACACTGAAGCTTTCTTT

j_call: TRBJ2-1
clone_size: -
d_call: TRBD1
v_call: TRBV2
cdr3_aa: CASLINRGNEQFF
cdr3_nt: TGTGCCAGCTTGATCAACAGGGGCAATGAGCAGTTCTTC

j_call: TRBJ2-1
clone_size: -
d_call: TRBD2
v_call: TRBV9
cdr3_aa: CASSVDGGGYNEQFF
cdr3_nt: TGTGCCAGCAGCGTAGACGGCGGGGGGTACAATGAGCAGTTCTTC

j_call: TRBJ1-6
clone_size: -
d_call: -
v_call: TRBV30
cdr3_aa: CAWSVTLIVNSPLHF
cdr3_nt: TGTGCCTGGAGTGTAACCCTAATAGTTAATTCACCCCTCCACTTT

j_call: TRBJ2-5
clone_size: -
d_call: TRBD2
v_call: TRBV2
cdr3_aa: CASRSSGGLRQTQYF
cdr3_nt: TGTGCCAGCAGATCTAGCGGGGGCCTCCGGCAGACCCAGTACTTC

j_call: TRBJ1-2
clone_size: -
d_call: TRBD1
v_call: TRBV5-6
cdr3_aa: CASSFRQGDGYTF
cdr3_nt: TGTGCCAGCAGCTTTAGACAGGGGGATGGCTACACCTTC

j_call: TRBJ2-7
clone_size: -
d_call: -
v_call: TRBV5-4
cdr3_aa: CASSLADEQYF
cdr3_nt: TGTGCCAGCAGCTTGGCAGACGAGCAGTACTTC

j_call: TRBJ1-1
clone_size: -
d_call: -
v_call: TRBV15
cdr3_aa: CATSLRGGSNTEAFF
cdr3_nt: TGTGCCACCAGCCTCCGGGGAGGAAGTAACACTGAAGCTTTCTTT